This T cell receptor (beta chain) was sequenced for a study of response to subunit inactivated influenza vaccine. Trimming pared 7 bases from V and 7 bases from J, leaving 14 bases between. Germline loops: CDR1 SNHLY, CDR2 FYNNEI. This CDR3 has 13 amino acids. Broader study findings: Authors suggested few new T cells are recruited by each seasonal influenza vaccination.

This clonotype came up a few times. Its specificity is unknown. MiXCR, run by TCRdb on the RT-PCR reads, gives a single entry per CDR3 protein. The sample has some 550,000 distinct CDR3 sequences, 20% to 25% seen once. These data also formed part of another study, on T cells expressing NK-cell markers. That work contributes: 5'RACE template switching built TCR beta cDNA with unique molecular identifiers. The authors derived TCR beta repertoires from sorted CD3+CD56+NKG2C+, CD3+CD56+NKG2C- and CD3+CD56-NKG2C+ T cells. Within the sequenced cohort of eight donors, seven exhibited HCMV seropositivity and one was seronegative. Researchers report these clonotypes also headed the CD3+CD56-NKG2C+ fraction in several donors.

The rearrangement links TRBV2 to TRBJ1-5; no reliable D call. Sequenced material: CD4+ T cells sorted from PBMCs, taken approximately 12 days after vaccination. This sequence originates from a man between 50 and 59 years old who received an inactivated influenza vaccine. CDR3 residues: CASIGNLRQPQHF. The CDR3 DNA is TGTGCCAGCATCGGAAACCTCCGGCAGCCCCAGCATTTT. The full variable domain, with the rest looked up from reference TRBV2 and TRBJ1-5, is EPEVTQTPSHQVTQMGQEVILRCVPISNHLYFYWYRQILGQKVEFLVSFYNNEISEKSEIFDDQFSVERPDGSNFTLKIRSTKLEDSAMYFCASIGNLRQPQHFGDGTRLSIL.